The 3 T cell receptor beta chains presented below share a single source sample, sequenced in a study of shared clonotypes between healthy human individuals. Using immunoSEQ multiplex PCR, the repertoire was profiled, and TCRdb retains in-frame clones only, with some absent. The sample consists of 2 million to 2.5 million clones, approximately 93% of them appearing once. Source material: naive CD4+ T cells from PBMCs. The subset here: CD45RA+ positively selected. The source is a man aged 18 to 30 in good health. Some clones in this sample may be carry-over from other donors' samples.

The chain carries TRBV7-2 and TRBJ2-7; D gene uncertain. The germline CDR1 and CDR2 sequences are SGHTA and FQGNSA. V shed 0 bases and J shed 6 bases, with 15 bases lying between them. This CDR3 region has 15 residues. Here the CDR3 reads CASSLAPGERLEQYF. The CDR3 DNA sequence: TGTGCCAGCAGCTTAGCCCCCGGCGAAAGGCTCGAGCAGTACTTC.

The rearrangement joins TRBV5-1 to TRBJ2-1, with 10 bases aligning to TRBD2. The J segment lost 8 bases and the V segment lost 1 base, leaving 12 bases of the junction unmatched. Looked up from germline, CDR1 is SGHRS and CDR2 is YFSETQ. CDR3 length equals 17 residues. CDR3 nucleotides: TGCGCCAGCAGCTTGCCCGTGGGAGCGGGAGGGCGCTATGAGCAGTTCTTC. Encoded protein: CASSLPVGAGGRYEQFF.

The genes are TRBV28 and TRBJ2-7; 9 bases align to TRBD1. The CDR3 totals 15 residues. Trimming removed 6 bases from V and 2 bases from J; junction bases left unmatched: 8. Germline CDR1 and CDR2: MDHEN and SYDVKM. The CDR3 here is CASRRRDRDTYEQYF. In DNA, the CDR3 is TGTGCCAGCAGACGCCGGGACAGGGACACCTACGAGCAGTACTTC.